This T cell receptor beta chain was sequenced for a study of blood T cell repertoires in COVID-19. In the study overall: Samples representing acute and convalescent COVID-19 were sourced from the United States, Italy and Spain. Sample material is recorded as cDNA or gDNA derived from T cells, B-cell-depleted T cells, or PBMCs.

Authors' methods: Cell counts per sample came from amplifying reference gene primers. Produced via immunoSEQ multiplex PCR; TCRdb's table is partial and in-frame only. The V and J calls and clone size come from that table; D and trimming were worked out from the DNA. The sample records about 330,000 clones, 87% being singletons. Per the germline V gene, CDR1 is MDHEN and CDR2 is SYDVKM. The CDR3 covers 16 residues. V lost 6 bases and J 3 bases, leaving 18 bases between the germline ends. The chain has TRBV28 and TRBJ1-5; D may be TRBD1 (6 bases). The clonotype comes from a man aged 25 to 45 with COVID-19, enrolled during active disease. The sample consisted of peripheral blood. The CDR3 spells CASRGTVGADNQPQHF. In DNA form, the CDR3 reads TGTGCCAGCAGGGGGACGGTGGGGGCGGACAATCAGCCCCAGCATTTT.